This entry concerns a single T cell receptor (beta chain). There is no known antigen for this receptor. Base-call qualities are not available, and no considerably larger clone is one nucleotide away. The sample comes from a study of blood T cell repertoires in COVID-19 (dated by TCRdb to 2020 to 2021). For context, the study as a whole: Collaborator samples came from the United States, Italy and Spain and covered acute and convalescent phases of COVID-19. The material from the prospective study consisted of cDNA or gDNA derived from T cells, B-cell-depleted T cells, or PBMCs. Subjects who had been exposed to COVID-19, were actively infected with it, or had recovered from it provided the deeply sampled blood TCRbeta repertoires that made up the dataset. The repertoires were released in a freely available public database meant as a resource for research on the immune response to SARS-CoV-2. Samples were obtained from the ongoing ImmuneRACE study (first 160 participants) and from over 1,000 subjects provided by 6 global collaborators. Sample metadata almost always included a de-identified subject ID, COVID-19 status, age in years and sex. Where available, HLA class I and class II types were obtained from metadata supplied by the sample provider rather than from assay-based typing. General conclusions and limits of the study: The amount of clinical and demographic metadata varied by source and participant and was provided uncurated.

The germline V gene provides CDR1 WSHSY and CDR2 SAAADI. V is cut back by 7 bases and J by 7 bases, with 6 bases in the junction unmatched. The CDR3 contains 12 residues, cysteine and phenylalanine counted. The sequence is cut down to CDR3 DNA, 36 bases in frame from base 1. TCRbeta CDR3 regions were amplified from genomic DNA by means of the immunoSEQ Assay, a bias-controlled multiplex PCR. On the authors' methods: The number of nucleated cells in each sample was estimated by amplification of reference gene primers within the assay. Sequence reads were collapsed and filtered to measure the absolute abundance of every unique TCRbeta CDR3 rearrangement. For each sample, productive Simpson clonality was calculated by taking the square root of Simpson's diversity index across productive rearrangements. TCRdb limited this immuneACCESS table to in-frame rearrangements with V and J called. A share of clones is missing; checked studies link under half to unresolved V genes, and the rest is unexplained. The V and J calls and the clone size are those of that table, but D and trimming were determined from the DNA. The sample table lists about 230,000 clones, 86% of them with a count of one. 11% of the sample is in the top ten clones.

One collaborating source in Seattle enrolled patients while the patients were actively infected and followed the patients over time throughout the course of disease. Collaborating institutions collected whole blood in K2EDTA tubes following their own protocols. Collaborator samples were shipped for TCRbeta analysis as frozen whole blood, isolated PBMCs, or DNA extracted from either sample type. The chain is assembled from TRBV10-2 and TRBJ2-7; 8 junctional bases match TRBD1. This clonotype was sampled from a man aged 45-65 years with COVID-19, enrolled during active disease. The sequencing sample was made of peripheral blood. The DNA sequence reads TGCGCCAGCAAGGACGGGACAGGTGAGCAGTACTTC. This yields the protein CASKDGTGEQYF.